Listed here are 17 T cell receptor beta chains from one sample, sequenced in a study of cytomegalovirus exposure and HLA in healthy donors. The PCR contained 60 Vbeta and 13 Jbeta primers. The table came from immunoSEQ multiplex PCR; TCRdb's copy has only in-frame clones and leaves some out. The profile shows 85,000 to 100,000 clones, 78% of them singletons. Input material: PBMCs. These receptors all stem from a woman aged 55-70 years in good health and CMV-seronegative.

V and J are TRBV9 and TRBJ2-1, with TRBD2 identical over 12 bases. J was trimmed by 7 bases and V by 4 bases; bases with no gene match: 6. CDR3 length: 15 residues. CDR1 is SGDLS, CDR2 YYNGEE, per germline. CDR3 sequence reads: CASSPAGTSGNEQFF. Here the CDR3 DNA reads TGTGCCAGCAGCCCCGCCGGGACTAGCGGGAATGAGCAGTTCTTC.

The V call is TRBV30, the J call TRBJ1-1, with unresolved D. This CDR3 is 14 amino acids long. The V gene's germline CDR1 is GTSNPN and CDR2 SVGIG (reference sequence). Between the trimmed V and J ends, which lost 0 bases and 2 bases, there was a span of 10 bases. The CDR3 is CAWSVQPGNTEAFF. CDR3 nucleotide sequence: TGTGCCTGGAGTGTCCAGCCAGGAAACACTGAAGCTTTCTTT.

The chain couples TRBV5-1 to TRBJ2-1, with 12 nucleotides matching TRBD2. This CDR3 comprises 16 residues. From germline, CDR1 is SGHRS and CDR2 YFSETQ. V dropped 4 bases and J dropped 4; count of bases not matched to a gene: 6. The CDR3, as DNA: TGCGCCAGCAGCGCCGAACTAGCGGGGGGTTACAATGAGCAGTTCTTC. This codes for CASSAELAGGYNEQFF.

In DNA form, the CDR3 reads TGTGCCAGCAGCTTGACTAGCTCAGCCGAGCAGTACTTC. Amino acid sequence: CASSLTSSAEQYF. The chain couples TRBV13 to TRBJ2-7, with 7 bases lining up with TRBD2. CDR3 size: 13 residues. Germline CDR1 PRHDT, CDR2 FYEKMQ (reference sequence). With 3 bases clipped from V and 6 bases from J, the junction kept 5 bases outside the gene matches.

The chain links TRBV5-6 to TRBJ1-2; D is possibly TRBD1 (5 bases). Germline V CDR1 and CDR2: SGHDT, YYEEEE. The CDR3 is 12 amino acids. The V end lost 3 bases, the J end lost 13 bases, and 16 bases lay between the germline ends. The CDR3, as DNA: TGTGCCAGCAGCTCCTCTACAGGTGGTCCCACCTTC. Translation: CASSSSTGGPTF. The whole variable domain, remainder taken from reference TRBV5-6 and TRBJ1-2, is DAGVTQSPTHLIKTRGQQVTLRCSPKSGHDTVSWYQQALGQGPQFIFQYYEEEERQRGNFPDRFSGHQFPNYSSELNVNALLLGDSALYLCASSSSTGGPTFGSGTRLTVV.

CDR3 in amino acids: CASSEGGARSTEAFF. DNA for the CDR3: TGTGCCAGCAGTGAAGGGGGCGCGCGGAGCACTGAAGCTTTCTTT. J is TRBJ1-1 and V is TRBV2; TRBD1 is a possible D gene (5 bases). V was cut by 1 base and J by 4 bases, with 13 bases left in between. The CDR3 length is 15 residues. Germline assignment: CDR1 SNHLY and CDR2 FYNNEI.

This chain links TRBV6-6 with TRBJ2-7, with TRBD2 identical over 7 bases. Losses at the gene ends were 4 bases for V and 6 bases for J; bases not matched to a gene: 9. CDR1 and CDR2 (germline): MNHNY, SVGAGI (reference sequence). This CDR3 is 14 amino acids long. CDR3 DNA sequence: TGTGCCAGCAGTTCCACTAGCGAATGGGTCGAGCAGTACTTC. Its protein is CASSSTSEWVEQYF.

The gene calls are TRBV7-8 and TRBJ2-1; the match to TRBD2 covers 8 bases. Trimming took 8 bases from V and 2 from J; bases not matched to a gene: 2. The germline V gene encodes CDR1 SGHVS and CDR2 FQNEAQ. The CDR3 is made up of 13 amino acids. In DNA, the CDR3 is TGTGCCAGCTGGGGACTAGCCTACAATGAGCAGTTCTTC. Protein: CASWGLAYNEQFF.

A note on this clone: This sample also contains other DNA sequences that code for the same CDR3. The chain combines TRBV19 with TRBJ2-7; 7 bases line up with TRBD1. V was clipped by 6 bases and J by 1 base; unmatched bases: 6. Germline values: CDR1 LNHDA, CDR2 SQIVND (reference sequence). The CDR3 sequence is 14 residues long. CDR3 in DNA: TGTGCCAGTAGCAGCCGGGACAGTTCCTACGAGCAGTACTTC. This sequence encodes CASSSRDSSYEQYF.

The chain couples TRBV9 to TRBJ2-7; TRBD1 aligns across 10 bases. The germline V gene encodes CDR1 SGDLS and CDR2 YYNGEE. This CDR3 comprises 14 residues. Trimming cost V 0 bases and J 4 bases; bases outside gene matches: 1. The CDR3 nucleotides read TGTGCCAGCAGCGTAGGGGACAGGGGTTACGAGCAGTACTTC. It translates to CASSVGDRGYEQYF.

The rearrangement uses TRBV7-2 and TRBJ1-1, with TRBD1 as a possible D gene (6 bases). CDR1 is SGHTA and CDR2 is FQGNSA in the germline V gene. There are 14 residues in the CDR3. Trimming shortened V by 2 bases and J by 0 bases, and 7 bases separated the two germline ends. The CDR3 sequence is CASSLTGMNTEAFF. CDR3 in DNA: TGTGCCAGCAGCTTAACAGGGATGAACACTGAAGCTTTCTTT.

In the case of this clone: A junction end diverges from the germline sequence, so it may reflect a read error. This chain joins TRBV7-9 and TRBJ2-7; 7 positions match TRBD1. This CDR3 has 12 residues. Germline V lookup: CDR1 SEHNR, CDR2 FQNEAQ (reference sequence). The CDR3 DNA reads as TGTTCCAGCAGCCTGACAGGGTACGAGCAGTACTTC. Residues: CSSSLTGYEQYF.

The gene calls are TRBV29-1 and TRBJ1-1; D unresolved. The CDR3 covers 13 residues. V was cut by 3 bases and J by 2 bases, with 10 bases left in between. Germline CDR1 reads SQVTM; CDR2 reads ANQGSEA. In DNA form, the CDR3 reads TGCAGCGTTGAGGAGGGAGTCAACACTGAAGCTTTCTTT. Translated, it gives CSVEEGVNTEAFF.

The J gene is TRBJ2-6, the V gene TRBV9, with TRBD1 matching over 10 bases. Germline assignment: CDR1 SGDLS and CDR2 YYNGEE. CDR3 length: 16 amino acids. V dropped 4 bases and J dropped 2; count of bases not matched to a gene: 3. The CDR3 is CASSRGQGPGANVLTF. The CDR3 nucleotides are TGTGCCAGCAGCAGGGGACAGGGGCCTGGGGCCAACGTCCTGACTTTC.

V usage is TRBV9 and J usage is TRBJ2-7; 12 nucleotides line up with TRBD2. The V gene's germline CDR1 is SGDLS and CDR2 YYNGEE. With V trimmed by 3 bases and J by 3 bases, 1 base remained unmatched. CDR3 length equals 14 residues. The CDR3 nucleotides read TGTGCCAGCAGCGAGGGACTAGCGGGCTACGAGCAGTACTTC. Translated: CASSEGLAGYEQYF.

In its sample, this clone was seen a few times. This sequence joins TRBV6-1 and TRBJ2-2; 9 positions match TRBD1. The CDR3 contains 14 residues. The J segment lost 6 bases and the V segment lost 8 bases, leaving 7 bases of the junction unmatched. Germline V gene sequence: CDR1 MNHNS, CDR2 SASEGT. The CDR3 DNA sequence: TGTGCCAGCCATGACAGGGGGTGGGCCGGGGAGCTGTTTTTT. Translating it yields CASHDRGWAGELFF.

The genes are TRBV6-6 and TRBJ2-6; 9 bases agree with TRBD1. The CDR3 consists of 15 residues. With V trimmed by 6 bases and J by 8 bases, 8 bases remained unmatched. Looked up from germline, CDR1 is MNHNY and CDR2 is SVGAGI (reference sequence). The CDR3 loop is CASRDRGFPPNVLTF. CDR3 coding DNA: TGTGCCAGCAGAGACAGGGGGTTCCCGCCCAACGTCCTGACTTTC.